This T cell receptor beta chain was captured in a study of blood T cell repertoires in COVID-19. Background on the study: Spain, Italy and the United States supplied samples that represented acute and convalescent COVID-19. Sources were T cells, B-cell-depleted T cells, or PBMCs; the material itself was cDNA or gDNA.

In the authors' workflow: The authors estimated nucleated cell counts from reference gene primer amplification. Sequencing used immunoSEQ multiplex PCR; TCRdb keeps in-frame clones, though not all of them. The D gene and trimming were derived from the DNA, and the V and J assignments and clone size from that table. Of roughly 200,000 clones in the sample, roughly 84% were seen once. Seattle patients were enrolled while actively infected and followed longitudinally. This clone was detected only a few times. V was clipped by 1 base and J by 1 base, with 13 bases between them. Germline CDR1 and CDR2: LGHDT and YNNKEL (reference sequence). CDR3 size: 16 residues.

The clonotype was recovered from a person in their 70s with COVID-19, enrolled during active disease. This chain joins TRBV3-1 (or the pseudogene TRBV3-2) and TRBJ1-2; D possibly corresponds to TRBD1 (6 bases). The sample comprised peripheral blood. The CDR3 region is CASSQVRGKVNYGYTF. The CDR3 DNA reads TGTGCCAGCAGCCAAGTCAGGGGTAAGGTTAACTATGGCTACACCTTC.